The sequence of this TCR beta chain was determined in a study of blood T cell repertoires in COVID-19. Study-level information: The United States, Italy and Spain were the sources of the acute and convalescent COVID-19 samples. PBMCs, B-cell-depleted T cells, or T cells were the source of the cDNA or gDNA that made up the material.

In the original processing: Estimation of nucleated cell counts relied on the amplification of reference gene primers. TCRdb's copy holds only in-frame clones and misses some; the assay was immunoSEQ multiplex PCR. That table is the source of V, J and clone size, and D and trimming were worked out from the DNA. The data show about 170,000 clones, with about 74% seen just once and roughly 8.4% held by the top ten. Per the germline V gene, CDR1 is LNHDA and CDR2 is SQIVND (reference sequence). V lost 3 bases to trimming and J lost 10 bases, with 16 bases between them. The length of the CDR3 is 14 residues. This clone occurred a few times.

Sequencing was performed on peripheral blood. This chain joins TRBV19 and TRBJ1-5, with D uncertain. This TCR was recovered from a man in his 60s with acute or convalescent COVID-19. DNA for the CDR3: TGTGCCAGTAGTATGGTCCGGAGCCGTGGACCCCAGCATTTT. It translates to CASSMVRSRGPQHF.